The present entry profiles one T cell receptor (beta chain) with its context. The antigen this receptor binds is unknown. Base qualities are not at hand, and no much larger clone is one base apart. This record belongs to a study of memory CD4+ T cells and cytomegalovirus serostatus (dated by TCRdb to the late 2010s). About the study as a whole: The cohort included around 33 healthy adults from Belgium, of whom 9 were CMV seropositive and roughly 24 were CMV seronegative. CD4+ memory TCRbeta repertoires of a Belgian cohort with known cytomegalovirus serostatus were sequenced in order to replicate a published TCR-based CMV serostatus classifier.

The CDR3 runs 13 residues from the cysteine to the phenylalanine. Only the CDR3 part of the read is kept: 39 bases, read in frame from the first base. V sheds 0 bases and J sheds 11 bases, leaving 11 bases between their ends. The germline V gene provides CDR1 SGHRS and CDR2 YFSETQ. General study outcomes and caveats: For predicting CMV serostatus, the median bootstrapped AUC was 0.95 using the original framework and about 0.9 using a US-trained random forest. Only CD4+CD45RO+ memory cells were sequenced, in contrast to the original study, which included naive and memory CD4+ and CD8+ populations. Of about 180 previously reported CMV-associated TCRbeta sequences, 55 to 75 appeared in the CD4+ memory repertoires, each in one to five individuals. Results were interpreted as suggesting that the CMV-associated TCR signature is largely present in the CD4+ memory repertoire. On the Belgian cohort, the classifier based on the original framework reached a median bootstrapped AUC of about 0.96, with a 95% CI of 0.76-1.00.

A FACSAria II was used to sort memory CD4+ T cells, defined as single viable CD3+CD4+CD8-CD45RO+ cells. To determine CMV serostatus, a Roche Elecsys assay was used that detects serum IgG against CMV pp150, pp28, p38 and p52. Once the samples were thawed, total CD4+ T cells were enriched through positive selection using CD4 magnetic microbeads. The samples came from a separate study whose specific focus was interrogating the CD4+ T cell memory repertoire. Following standard operating procedures, peripheral blood mononuclear cells were isolated and cryopreserved, while serum was kept at -80 degrees C. CD3-PerCP (BW264/56), CD4-APC (RPA-T4), CD45RO-PE (UCHT1) and CD8-Pacific Orange (3B5) antibodies were used for staining, and non-viable cells were excluded with Sytox blue. The Quick-DNA Microprep Kit was used to extract genomic DNA from the sorted cells. TCRbeta DNA was amplified with the immunoSEQ hsTCRbeta kit following the manufacturer's protocol. TCRbeta libraries were sequenced on an Illumina MiSeq instrument. Per the original workflow: Once out-of-frame sequences had been removed, 2,204,828 distinct TCRbeta sequences were left, which works out to an average of approximately 73,000 per individual. Two values were used to score each individual: the count of roughly 180 previously reported CMV-associated TCRbeta sequences and the total count of productive distinct TCRbeta sequences. A beta-binomial model was reimplemented in Python, and scikit-learn random forests with default parameters were trained on US cohort data. Classifier performance on the Belgian cohort was summarized as median AUC with percentile confidence intervals over 10,000 bootstrap iterations. Held by TCRdb, this immuneACCESS table contains in-frame sequences only and omits some clones. Under half of the omission traces to an unresolved V gene where checked; the cause of the rest is unknown. That table is the source of V, J and clone size, and D and trimming were worked out from the DNA. The sample has about 73,000 clones on record, roughly 78% of them singletons. The ten largest clones capture about 2.5% of the sample.

The origin of this receptor is an adult in good health and CMV-seropositive. This receptor chain uses TRBV5-1 and TRBJ1-4; no confident D gene assignment can be made. The specimen sequenced was memory CD4+ T cells from blood. The CDR3 region: CASSLEPAAKLFF. The bases are TGCGCCAGCAGCTTGGAGCCAGCAGCGAAACTGTTTTTT.